This T cell receptor beta chain was identified in a study of cytomegalovirus exposure and HLA in healthy donors. On this clone itself: The antigen is unknown.

Study-level results: A later analysis reported that several of the most significant clusters appeared to be linked to common viral pathogens, among them Epstein-Barr virus. Associated with HLA alleles at 0.05 false discovery rate in a later analysis were about 17,000 TCR beta sequences. Cytomegalovirus-associated status was assigned to some 160 TCR beta chains.

Per the germline V gene, CDR1 is SGHRS and CDR2 is YFSETQ. V shed 1 base and J shed 6 bases, with 10 bases lying between them. The CDR3 has 13 amino acids. The PCR was carried out with 60 Vbeta primers and 13 Jbeta primers. Repertoires were generated with immunoSEQ multiplex PCR, while TCRdb's copy carries only in-frame clones and drops some. The profile covers over 150,000 clones, with more than 65% appearing a single time and approximately 1.5% taken by the ten largest. Each donor was nominally healthy when sampled (though unrecorded immune exposures were likely). Material for sequencing was PBMCs. The sequence was obtained from a girl aged 5 to 17 in good health and CMV-seropositive. The V and J genes are TRBV5-1 and TRBJ1-2; D is unclear. The CDR3 loop reads CASSLNVRDGYTF. CDR3 sequence (DNA): TGCGCCAGCAGCTTGAACGTTCGGGATGGCTACACCTTC. Full variable domain (rest looked up from reference TRBV5-1 and TRBJ1-2): KAGVTQTPRYLIKTRGQQVTLSCSPISGHRSVSWYQQTPGQGLQFLFEYFSETQRNKGNFPGRFSGRQFSNSRSEMNVSTLELGDSALYLCASSLNVRDGYTFGSGTRLTVV.